This passage covers 17 T cell receptor beta chains from one sample sequenced in a study of CD8+CD57+ T cells in acquired aplastic anemia. Patients who underwent sequencing had shown CD8+CD57+ cell expansion by flow cytometry. Genomic DNA, serving as template, underwent TCR beta VDJ and CDR3 profiling. TCRdb passed the reads through MiXCR, listing each CDR3 protein once. Among over 150,000 distinct CDR3 sequences listed, roughly 65% were seen once. Sample: sorted CD4+, CD8+, or CD8+CD57+ T cells (not recorded which) from PBMCs. The origin of the receptors is a human donor with aplastic anemia.

This clonotype was seen ten or more times. The V call is TRBV5-8, the J call TRBJ2-1; 9 bases agree with TRBD1. CDR1 is SGHTS and CDR2 is YDEGEE in the germline V gene. The trim removed 3 bases at V and 7 bases at J, leaving 5 bases unmatched. CDR3 size: 14 residues. This CDR3 reads CASSSGQGRNEQFF. CDR3 in DNA: TGTGCCAGCAGCTCCGGACAGGGGCGAAATGAGCAGTTCTTC.

The rearrangement joins TRBV7-7 to TRBJ2-5, with TRBD1 as a possible D gene (6 bases). The CDR3 extends over 13 amino acids. V dropped 3 bases and J dropped 4 bases, with 9 bases sitting between them. Germline CDR1 is SSHAT and CDR2 is FNYEAQ (reference sequence). The CDR3 sequence is CASSLGHGETQYF. CDR3 DNA sequence: TGTGCCAGCAGCTTGGGACATGGAGAGACCCAGTACTTC.

This rearrangement joins TRBV7-2 to TRBJ2-7, with 10 bases fitting TRBD1. This CDR3 has 12 residues. The junction had 6 bases not matched to a gene; V was cut back by 4 bases and J by 12 bases. Per the germline V gene, CDR1 is SGHTA and CDR2 is FQGNSA. CDR3 sequence reads: CASSSGQGVPYF. The CDR3 DNA sequence: TGTGCCAGCAGCTCCGGACAGGGGGTGCCGTACTTC. The whole variable domain, remainder taken from reference TRBV7-2 and TRBJ2-7, is GAGVSQSPSNKVTEKGKDVELRCDPISGHTALYWYRQSLGQGLEFLIYFQGNSAPDKSGLPSDRFSAERTGGSVSTLTIQRTQQEDSAVYLCASSSGQGVPYFGPGTRLTVT.

The V gene is TRBV5-5, the J gene TRBJ2-2; D gene ambiguous. This CDR3 is built from 14 residues. V was clipped by 4 bases and J by 5 bases, with 12 bases between them. In germline, CDR1 is SGHKS, CDR2 YYEKEE (reference sequence). The CDR3 DNA reads TGTGCCAGCAGCCTGCGCGTGTTGACCGGGGAGCTGTTTTTT. It translates to CASSLRVLTGELFF.

The chain joins TRBV5-8 to TRBJ2-5; TRBD2 aligns across 10 bases. Germline CDR1 and CDR2: SGHTS and YDEGEE. Trimming removed 0 bases from V and 5 bases from J; junction bases left unmatched: 7. The CDR3 runs 16 residues. The CDR3 region has the DNA TGTGCCAGCAGCTTGGGGGCTAGCGGGAGATACGAGACCCAGTACTTC. Translating it yields CASSLGASGRYETQYF.

The chain has TRBV27 and TRBJ1-1, with TRBD1 matching over 9 bases. Germline CDR1 and CDR2: MNHEY and SMNVEV (reference sequence). V was clipped by 3 bases and J by 8 bases; unmatched bases: 10. This CDR3 is built from 15 residues. CDR3 DNA sequence: TGTGCCAGCAGTTTGGGACAGGGAGGCGTGGGCGAAGCTTTCTTT. Translation: CASSLGQGGVGEAFF.

Of note for this clonotype: A read error may produce the germline difference seen at one junction end. The chain combines TRBV10-3 with TRBJ2-7, with unresolved D. This CDR3 is 11 amino acids long. CDR1 and CDR2 from the germline V gene are ENHRY and SYGVKD. CDR3 nucleotides: TGTGCCATGAGTGTGGGCTATGAGCAGTACTTC. As protein: CAMSVGYEQYF.

The V and J genes are TRBV4-1 and TRBJ2-3, with 12 bases that match TRBD2. CDR1 and CDR2 (germline): MGHRA, YSYEKL. V was pared by 2 bases and J by 5 bases, with 5 bases of the junction left unmatched. The CDR3 has 16 amino acids. CDR3 residues: CASSQLTSGGLDTQYF. CDR3 nucleotide sequence: TGCGCCAGCAGCCAATTGACTAGCGGGGGTCTAGATACGCAGTATTTT.

This chain joins TRBV10-1 and TRBJ2-7; possible D gene TRBD1, 6 bases. Trimming removed 0 bases from V and 1 base from J, with 7 bases in between. The CDR3 contains 14 residues. The germline V gene has CDR1 WNHNN and CDR2 SYGVQD (reference sequence). The CDR3: CASSESRGSYEQYF. The CDR3 DNA reads as TGCGCCAGCAGTGAGTCCAGGGGTTCCTACGAGCAGTACTTC.

The chain carries TRBV12-3 or TRBV12-4 and TRBJ2-7; the match to TRBD2 covers 9 bases. The CDR3 length is 16 residues. The V and J ends lost 6 bases and 2 bases, in that order; junction bases with no gene match: 11. The CDR3 DNA reads TGTGCCAGCAGCTTAAGCTCGACTAGCGGTCCCTACGAGCAGTACTTC. Protein product: CASSLSSTSGPYEQYF.

This clonotype was counted between two and nine times. This chain links TRBV20-1 with TRBJ1-1; D uncertain. V was trimmed by 0 bases and J by 1 base, leaving 12 bases between them. The CDR3 has 15 amino acids. Germline CDR1 DFQATT, CDR2 SNEGSKA (reference sequence). The CDR3 is CSARDVRRRNTEAFF. The CDR3 region has the DNA TGCAGTGCTAGAGACGTCCGCAGGAGGAACACTGAAGCTTTCTTT.

The chain recombines TRBV7-9 with TRBJ2-3; D is perhaps TRBD1 or TRBD2 (5 bases each). Germline CDR1 and CDR2: SEHNR and FQNEAQ (reference sequence). The CDR3 loop spans 12 amino acids. Trimming took 2 bases from V and 11 from J, leaving 11 bases between them. The CDR3 DNA sequence: TGTGCCAGCAGCTTAAAAGGGGACGAGCAGTATTTT. This codes for CASSLKGDEQYF.

This clonotype was detected a few times. The chain recombines TRBV15 with TRBJ2-3; D is unresolved. The CDR3 length is 15 residues. The V end lost 1 base, the J end lost 0 bases, and 8 bases lay between the germline ends. Germline V lookup: CDR1 LNHNV, CDR2 YYDKDF (reference sequence). The CDR3 region is CATSRALGSTDTQYF. Here the CDR3 DNA reads TGTGCCACCAGCAGAGCTCTAGGAAGCACAGATACGCAGTATTTT.

This chain joins TRBV4-1 and TRBJ2-4; 8 bases align to TRBD2. With V trimmed by 1 base and J by 1 base, 3 bases remained unmatched. Per germline, CDR1 MGHRA and CDR2 YSYEKL. This CDR3 region has 16 residues. The CDR3, as DNA: TGCGCCAGCAGCCAAGCTGGCGGGGGGGCCAAAAACATTCAGTACTTC. Its protein is CASSQAGGGAKNIQYF.

The chain joins TRBV20-1 to TRBJ1-2, with 7 bases identical to TRBD1. The V segment lost 6 bases and the J segment 6 bases; nucleotides outside the gene matches: 7. Germline V gene lookup returns CDR1 DFQATT and CDR2 SNEGSKA (reference sequence). This CDR3 is 12 amino acids long. CDR3 bases: TGCAGTGCAGGGGGACAGCCCCATGGCTACACCTTC. Its protein product is CSAGGQPHGYTF.

Comment on this clonotype: This may come from a read error, since a much larger clone is one base off. The rearrangement links TRBV5-4 to TRBJ1-2, with no clear D. The CDR3 loop spans 15 amino acids. The V gene's germline CDR1 is SGHNT and CDR2 YYREEE (reference sequence). The V gene lost 0 bases and the J gene lost 5 bases, with 14 bases spanning the gap. In DNA, the CDR3 is TGTGCCAGCAGCTTGGACGGGTCGTTAGCTTATGGCTACACCTTC. The encoded protein is CASSLDGSLAYGYTF.

This clonotype was seen at least ten times. The chain is built from TRBV12-5 and TRBJ1-1; 7 bases fit TRBD1. The CDR3 contains 15 residues. V shed 1 base, J shed 1 base, and the junction held 3 bases outside the gene matches. Germline CDR1 and CDR2: LGHNT and FRNRAP. CDR3: CASGLARDRNTEAFF. For the CDR3, the DNA is TGTGCTAGTGGTTTGGCACGGGACAGGAACACTGAAGCTTTCTTT.